This T cell receptor beta chain emerged from a study of blood T cell repertoires in COVID-19. The CDR3 totals 12 residues. From germline, CDR1 is KGHDR and CDR2 SFDVKD. V dropped 0 bases and J dropped 6 bases, with 3 bases sitting between them. Sequencing was performed with immunoSEQ multiplex PCR; in TCRdb, only in-frame clones are kept and a portion is missing. The sample shows a few hundred thousand clones, around 91% of them seen only once. This TCR came from a man aged 30 to 39 who had recovered from COVID-19. The J gene is TRBJ2-3, the V gene TRBV24-1; D uncertain. The source material was PBMCs or T cells enriched from blood (not recorded which). The CDR3 sequence is CATSDLSDTQYF. CDR3 DNA sequence: TGTGCCACCAGTGATTTGTCGGATACGCAGTATTTT.